This T cell receptor (beta chain) was retrieved from a study of T cell responses to AZD1222 COVID-19 vaccine (TCRdb year 2021). A note on the overall study: AZD1222 recipients whose second dose came at about 4 weeks and those whose second dose came at about 12 weeks were combined into one group, since spike-specific TCR depth and breadth did not differ between the two schedules. A total of 230 to 250 trial participants underwent TCR sequencing, of whom 200 to 220 had received two doses of AZD1222 and about 26 had received two doses of the MenACWY control vaccine. Enrollment into the trials was organized by age into subgroups of 18-55, 56-69 and 70-plus years, and those subgroups contained approximately 160, 26 and 62 TCR-sequenced participants, respectively.

In the case of this clone: Its binding antigen is unknown. The sample holds no much larger clone one base away, and base qualities are not on file.

The germline V gene sets CDR1 to MDHEN and CDR2 to SYDVKM. The CDR3 measures 15 amino acids from cysteine to phenylalanine. Of the read, only the CDR3 DNA is kept; its 45 bases are in frame from base 1. V has 2 bases trimmed and J has 3 bases trimmed; junction bases matching no gene number 7. The CDR3 regions of human TCRbeta chains were analyzed by immunosequencing. The study's processing was this. TCRs in the repertoires were matched against a reference library of SARS-CoV-2-specific TCRs that had been generated with the MIRA antigen-specificity platform. Breadth was defined as the fraction of unique TCRs that were SARS-CoV-2-associated, and depth was defined as the fraction of total T cells that were SARS-CoV-2-associated. Using the MIRA data, every spike-specific TCR was mapped to the spike region that the TCR reacted to and assigned to either a CD4 or a CD8 class. Log10-transformed breadth and depth values were compared by one-way ANOVA with Sidak's multiple comparisons tests. TCRdb re-hosts the immuneACCESS table, in-frame sequences only. Its copies lack some clones; in the studies checked, an unresolved V gene accounts for under half of them, and the cause for the rest is not known. V and J calls plus clone size are reproduced from that table; the DNA served to infer D and trimming. Within this sample are about 67,000 clones, with roughly 84% of them counted one time only. The ten largest account for 21% of the sample.

Reading the label with the study, this specimen's time point is: baseline before first vaccination. Samples from vaccinated people were obtained from the UK trials COV001 and COV002, which included a single-blind randomized controlled phase 2/3 trial of AZD1222 (ChAdOx1 nCoV-19) in healthy adults. Trial participant PBMC samples were collected at day 0 and day 28 after the second dose for TCRbeta chain sequencing. What the authors observed across the whole study: Most participants were white British and females outnumbered males, and the authors suggested that clonal diversity may have been underestimated. Because no samples from the day 14 peak response were available, repertoires could be characterized only after the peak T cell response. Conclusions about previously exposed vaccinees are limited because only 5 or 6 AZD1222 recipients were SARS-CoV-2 seropositive at baseline. Reportedly, almost half of the unique spike-specific TCRs recognized epitopes lying outside the regions that are mutated in the B.1.351 and B.1.1.7 variants. The vaccine-associated CD4 TCRs covered the entire spike protein, and the dominant responses fell in regions 160-218 and 743-854. In the small 56-69-year group, the increase in depth fell short of significance, most likely because of low power. A significant rise in spike-specific TCR breadth and depth was observed after two AZD1222 doses relative to day 0 and relative to MenACWY recipients.

Specimen: peripheral blood, collected on day 0 of AZD1222 vaccination. Recombination connected TRBV28 to TRBJ2-7; a stretch of 7 junction bases matches TRBD2. The origin of this receptor is an adult in good health. The CDR3: CASSLGGRDFYEQYF. Here is the DNA: TGTGCCAGCAGTTTAGGTGGGAGGGACTTCTACGAGCAGTACTTC.